Below, one TCR beta chain is given with its context. The data belong to a study of control samples from healthy donors and cancer patients. With V trimmed by 5 bases and J by 3 bases, 4 bases remained unmatched. The CDR3 spans 15 residues. Per germline, CDR1 MDHEN and CDR2 SYDVKM. Repertoires were generated with immunoSEQ multiplex PCR, while TCRdb's copy carries only in-frame clones and drops some. This table has roughly 180,000 clones, 75% to 95% appearing once. The source is a woman between 40 and 55 years old in good health. Sequencing was carried out using blood. The rearrangement joins TRBV28 to TRBJ2-7; 13 positions agree with TRBD2. In nucleotides, the CDR3 is TGTGCCAGCAGTGGGACTAGCGGGGACTTCTACGAGCAGTACTTC. Amino acid sequence: CASSGTSGDFYEQYF.